This TCR beta chain was captured by sequencing in a study of T cell repertoires in cytomegalovirus infection. Whole-study results and caveats: HLA-C-restricted CMV-specific TCR beta clonotypes were dominant in the ex vivo response.

Of note for this clonotype: The target antigen is unknown.

TCRdb re-derived calls from the reads in MiXCR, one entry per CDR3 protein. The sample consists of roughly 800,000 distinct CDR3 sequences, about 28% of them appearing once. The input for sequencing was cultured CD8+ T cells from PBMCs, taken from culture after CMV antigen stimulation. This TCR derives from a human donor in good health (CMV status not recorded). Some clones in this sample may be carry-over from other donors' samples.

CDR3 DNA: TGTGCCAGTAGTATAGGGGACAAGGCTGACACTGAAGCTTTCTTT. As protein: CASSIGDKADTEAFF. The chain joins TRBV19 to TRBJ1-1; weak D call: TRBD1 (6 bases). CDR1 and CDR2 from the germline V gene are LNHDA and SQIVND (reference sequence). The V end lost 1 base, the J end lost 3 bases, and 12 bases lay between the germline ends. The CDR3 consists of 15 residues.